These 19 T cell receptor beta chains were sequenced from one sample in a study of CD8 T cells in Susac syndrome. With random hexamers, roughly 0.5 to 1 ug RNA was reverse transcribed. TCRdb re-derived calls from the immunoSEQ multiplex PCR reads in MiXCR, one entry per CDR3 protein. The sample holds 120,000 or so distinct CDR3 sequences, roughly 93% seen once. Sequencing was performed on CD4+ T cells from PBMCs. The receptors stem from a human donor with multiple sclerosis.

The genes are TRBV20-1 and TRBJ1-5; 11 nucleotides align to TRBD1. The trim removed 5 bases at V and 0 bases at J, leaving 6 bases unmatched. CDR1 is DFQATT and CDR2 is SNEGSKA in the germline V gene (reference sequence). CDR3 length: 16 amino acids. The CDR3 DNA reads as TGCAGTGCTTCCGGGACAGGGGGTTATAGCAATCAGCCCCAGCATTTT. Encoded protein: CSASGTGGYSNQPQHF.

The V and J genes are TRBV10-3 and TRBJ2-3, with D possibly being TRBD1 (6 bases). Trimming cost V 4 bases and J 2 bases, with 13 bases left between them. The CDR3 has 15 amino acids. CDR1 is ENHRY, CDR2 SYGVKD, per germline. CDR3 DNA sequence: TGTGCCATCAGTGGAGAACAGGGAGCCACAGATACGCAGTATTTT. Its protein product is CAISGEQGATDTQYF.

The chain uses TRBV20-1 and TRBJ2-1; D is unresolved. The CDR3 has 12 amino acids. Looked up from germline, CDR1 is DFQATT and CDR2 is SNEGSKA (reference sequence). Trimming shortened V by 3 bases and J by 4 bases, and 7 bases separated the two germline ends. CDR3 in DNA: TGCAGTGCTAGTCTTCGGTACAATGAGCAGTTCTTC. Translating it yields CSASLRYNEQFF.

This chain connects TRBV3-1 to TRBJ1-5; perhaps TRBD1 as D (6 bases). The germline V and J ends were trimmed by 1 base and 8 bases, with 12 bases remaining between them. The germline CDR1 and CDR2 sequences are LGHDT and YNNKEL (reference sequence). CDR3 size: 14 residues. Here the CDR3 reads CASSQGGPRKPQHF. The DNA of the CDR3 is TGTGCCAGCAGCCAAGGGGGGCCCAGGAAGCCCCAGCATTTT.

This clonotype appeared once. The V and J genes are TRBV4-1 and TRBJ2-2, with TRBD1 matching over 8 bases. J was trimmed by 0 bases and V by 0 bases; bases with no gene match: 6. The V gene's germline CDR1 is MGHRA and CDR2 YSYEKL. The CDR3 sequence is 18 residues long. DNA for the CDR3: TGCGCCAGCAGCCAAGATATCAGGGGGCCTACGAACACCGGGGAGCTGTTTTTT. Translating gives CASSQDIRGPTNTGELFF.

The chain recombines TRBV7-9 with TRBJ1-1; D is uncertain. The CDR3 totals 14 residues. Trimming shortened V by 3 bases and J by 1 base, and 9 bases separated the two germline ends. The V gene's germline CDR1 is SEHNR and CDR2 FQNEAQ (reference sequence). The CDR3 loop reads CASSLGPWNTEAFF. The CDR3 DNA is TGTGCCAGCAGCTTGGGCCCCTGGAACACTGAAGCTTTCTTT.

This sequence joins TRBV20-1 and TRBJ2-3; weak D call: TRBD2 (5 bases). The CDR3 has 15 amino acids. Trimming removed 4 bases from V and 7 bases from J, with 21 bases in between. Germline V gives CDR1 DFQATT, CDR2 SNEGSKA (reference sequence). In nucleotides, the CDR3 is TGCAGTGCTATTTTGGCCCCAGCGACGGGGTATACGCAGTATTTT. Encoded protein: CSAILAPATGYTQYF.

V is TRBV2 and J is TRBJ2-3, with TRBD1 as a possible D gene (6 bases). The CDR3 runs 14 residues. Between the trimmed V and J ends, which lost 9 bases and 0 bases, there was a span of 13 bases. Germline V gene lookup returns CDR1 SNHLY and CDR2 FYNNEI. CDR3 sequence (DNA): TGTGCCAGTAGACAGGAACTTAGCACAGATACGCAGTATTTT. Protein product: CASRQELSTDTQYF.

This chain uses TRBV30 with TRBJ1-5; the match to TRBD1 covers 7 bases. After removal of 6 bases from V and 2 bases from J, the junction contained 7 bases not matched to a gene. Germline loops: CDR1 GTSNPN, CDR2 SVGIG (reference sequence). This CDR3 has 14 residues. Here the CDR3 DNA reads TGTGCCTGTACACAGGGGAATGGCAATCAGCCCCAGCATTTT. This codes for CACTQGNGNQPQHF.

DNA for the CDR3: TGTGCCAGCAGCTTCGAACCCACTACAGGGGGCACCCGGGGTGGCTACACCTTC. Translation: CASSFEPTTGGTRGGYTF. The chain has TRBV5-6 and TRBJ1-2; 9 nucleotides align to TRBD1. Trimming at V came to 2 bases and at J to 7 bases, leaving 18 bases not matched to a gene. CDR1 and CDR2 from the germline V gene are SGHDT and YYEEEE. The CDR3 has 18 residues.

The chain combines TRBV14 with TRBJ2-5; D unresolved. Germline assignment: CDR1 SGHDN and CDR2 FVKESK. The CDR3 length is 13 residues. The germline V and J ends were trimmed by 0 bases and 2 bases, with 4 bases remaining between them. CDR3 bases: TGTGCCAGCAGCCAAGAGCTGCAAGAGACCCAGTACTTC. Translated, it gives CASSQELQETQYF.

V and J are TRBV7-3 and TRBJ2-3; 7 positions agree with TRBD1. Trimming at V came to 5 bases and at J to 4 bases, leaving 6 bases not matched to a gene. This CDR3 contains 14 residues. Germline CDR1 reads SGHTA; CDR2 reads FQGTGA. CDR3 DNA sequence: TGTGCCAGCAGCCCAACAGGGGTTGCAGATACGCAGTATTTT. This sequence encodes CASSPTGVADTQYF. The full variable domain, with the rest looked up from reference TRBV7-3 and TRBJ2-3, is GAGVSQTPSNKVTEKGKYVELRCDPISGHTALYWYRQSLGQGPEFLIYFQGTGAADDSGLPNDRFFAVRPEGSVSTLKIQRTERGDSAVYLCASSPTGVADTQYFGPGTRLTVL.

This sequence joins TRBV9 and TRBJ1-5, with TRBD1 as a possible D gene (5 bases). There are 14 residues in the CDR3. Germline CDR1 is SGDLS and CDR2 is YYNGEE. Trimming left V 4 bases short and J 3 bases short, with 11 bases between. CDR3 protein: CASSKGDHNQPQHF. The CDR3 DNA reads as TGTGCCAGCAGCAAAGGGGACCACAATCAGCCCCAGCATTTT.

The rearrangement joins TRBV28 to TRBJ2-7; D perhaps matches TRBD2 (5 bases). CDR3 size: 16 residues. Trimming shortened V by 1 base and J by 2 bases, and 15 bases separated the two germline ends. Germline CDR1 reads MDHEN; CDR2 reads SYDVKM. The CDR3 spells CASSLFRGLLAYEQYF. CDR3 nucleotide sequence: TGTGCCAGCAGTTTATTCCGGGGTTTACTAGCCTACGAGCAGTACTTC.

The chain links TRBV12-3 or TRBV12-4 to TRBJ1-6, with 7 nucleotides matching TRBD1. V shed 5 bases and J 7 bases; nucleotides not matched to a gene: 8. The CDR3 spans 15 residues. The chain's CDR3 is CASSSRTGLNSPLHF. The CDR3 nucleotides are TGTGCCAGCAGTAGCAGGACAGGCCTAAATTCACCCCTCCACTTT.

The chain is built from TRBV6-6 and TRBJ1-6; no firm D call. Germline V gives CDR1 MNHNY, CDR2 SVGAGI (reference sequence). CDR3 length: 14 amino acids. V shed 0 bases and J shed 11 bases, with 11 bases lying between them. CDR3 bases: TGTGCCAGCAGTTACTCGAGAGAGGGAGCACCCCTCCACTTT. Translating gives CASSYSREGAPLHF.

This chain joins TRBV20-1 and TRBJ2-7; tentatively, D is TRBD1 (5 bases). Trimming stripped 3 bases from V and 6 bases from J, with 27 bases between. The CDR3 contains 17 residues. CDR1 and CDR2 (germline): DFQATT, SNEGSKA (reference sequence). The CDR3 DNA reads TGCAGTGCTAGCTCTCGGTCTGGGGCGACGAGGCCCGCCGAGCAGTACTTC. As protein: CSASSRSGATRPAEQYF.

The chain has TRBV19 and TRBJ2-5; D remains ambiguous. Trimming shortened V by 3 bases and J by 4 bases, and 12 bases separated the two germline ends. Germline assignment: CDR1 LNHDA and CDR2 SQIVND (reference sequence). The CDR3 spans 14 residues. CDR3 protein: CASSITAWGETQYF. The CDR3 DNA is TGTGCCAGTAGTATTACCGCCTGGGGAGAGACCCAGTACTTC.

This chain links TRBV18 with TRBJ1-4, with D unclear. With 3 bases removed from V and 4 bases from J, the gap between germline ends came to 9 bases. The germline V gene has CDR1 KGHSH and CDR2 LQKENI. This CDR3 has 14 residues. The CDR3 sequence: CASSPSRYNEKLFF. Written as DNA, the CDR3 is TGTGCCAGCTCACCGTCCAGGTATAATGAAAAACTGTTTTTT.